Following are 11 T cell receptor beta chains from one sample sequenced in a study of blood T cell repertoires in COVID-19. The method was immunoSEQ multiplex PCR; TCRdb's version includes in-frame clones alone and lacks a portion of them. The table records 220,000 or so clones, 70% to 90% of them present only once. The specimen was peripheral blood. The receptors were gathered from a woman between 50 and 59 years old with COVID-19, enrolled during active disease.

V is TRBV9 and J is TRBJ2-3, with TRBD2 matching over 12 bases. The V and J ends lost 0 bases and 0 bases, in that order; junction bases with no gene match: 8. In germline, CDR1 is SGDLS, CDR2 YYNGEE. The length of the CDR3 is 19 residues. The CDR3 region has the DNA TGTGCCAGCAGCGTAGGGGCGTCTAGCGGGGGGGCTAGCACAGATACGCAGTATTTT. It codes for CASSVGASSGGASTDTQYF.

V gene TRBV2 combines with J gene TRBJ2-1; TRBD1 is a possible D gene (6 bases). The CDR3 runs 17 residues. From germline, CDR1 is SNHLY and CDR2 FYNNEI. With 4 bases removed from V and 5 bases from J, the gap between germline ends came to 21 bases. CDR3 sequence (DNA): TGTGCCAGCAGTGGGCCCCATTTACAGGGTAGGGACAATGAGCAGTTCTTC. This encodes CASSGPHLQGRDNEQFF. Combining the CDR3 with reference TRBV2 and TRBJ2-1 gives the whole variable domain EPEVTQTPSHQVTQMGQEVILRCVPISNHLYFYWYRQILGQKVEFLVSFYNNEISEKSEIFDDQFSVERPDGSNFTLKIRSTKLEDSAMYFCASSGPHLQGRDNEQFFGPGTRLTVL.

This rearrangement joins TRBV19 to TRBJ1-5, with 8 bases identical to TRBD1. Germline loops: CDR1 LNHDA, CDR2 SQIVND (reference sequence). The V segment lost 5 bases and the J segment 0 bases; nucleotides outside the gene matches: 6. The CDR3 consists of 16 residues. The chain's CDR3 is CASSATGGYSNQPQHF. CDR3 nucleotides: TGTGCCAGTAGTGCCACAGGGGGTTATAGCAATCAGCCCCAGCATTTT.

This clone has a handful of counts. The V call is TRBV2, the J call TRBJ1-1; TRBD1 is a possible D gene (5 bases). Germline V gene sequence: CDR1 SNHLY, CDR2 FYNNEI. The CDR3 contains 13 residues. V was shortened by 5 bases and J by 3 bases, with 10 bases between the two germline ends. This CDR3 is CASSRDSYTEAFF. CDR3 sequence (DNA): TGTGCCAGCAGTCGTGACAGTTACACTGAAGCTTTCTTT.

This clone was picked up one time. The CDR3 protein is CASSPSGPPFYGYTF. The CDR3 DNA follows: TGTGCCAGCAGCCCATCAGGGCCACCGTTCTATGGCTACACCTTC. The chain joins TRBV7-2 to TRBJ1-2; D possibly corresponds to TRBD1 (5 bases). CDR1 and CDR2 (germline): SGHTA, FQGNSA. The CDR3 covers 15 residues. Trimming took 5 bases from V and 4 from J, leaving 17 bases between them.

V and J are TRBV27 and TRBJ1-6; D is unclear. V lost 8 bases and J lost 5, with 13 bases in between. CDR1 MNHEY and CDR2 SMNVEV come from the germline V gene (reference sequence). This CDR3 is 14 amino acids long. The CDR3 nucleotides read TGTGCCAGCGCCCTAGGTGGTGATAATTCACCCCTCCACTTT. This sequence encodes CASALGGDNSPLHF.

CDR3 sequence reads: CASSSGPQGSAGNTIYF. The CDR3 region has the DNA TGTGCCAGCAGCTCCGGACCCCAGGGGAGTGCTGGAAACACCATATATTTT. The gene calls are TRBV7-9 and TRBJ1-3; D is possibly TRBD1 (6 bases). V gave up 4 bases and J gave up 2 bases, with 18 bases separating them. The CDR3 covers 17 residues. From germline, CDR1 is SEHNR and CDR2 FQNEAQ (reference sequence).

The sample holds a few counts of this clone. The chain is built from TRBV10-3 and TRBJ1-3, with D hard to call. This CDR3 spans 13 amino acids. Germline V gene sequence: CDR1 ENHRY, CDR2 SYGVKD. V lost 4 bases and J 1 base, leaving 5 bases between the germline ends. For the CDR3, the DNA is TGTGCCATCAGTGGGGCTTCTGGAAACACCATATATTTT. Translation gives CAISGASGNTIYF.

The gene calls are TRBV19 and TRBJ1-2; 8 bases align to TRBD1. CDR1 LNHDA and CDR2 SQIVND come from the germline V gene (reference sequence). The CDR3 runs 15 residues. With 3 bases clipped from V and 5 bases from J, the junction kept 8 bases outside the gene matches. CDR3 sequence: CASSMGRTGTYGYTF. CDR3 bases: TGTGCCAGTAGTATGGGGAGGACAGGGACGTATGGCTACACCTTC.

The chain combines TRBV5-8 with TRBJ1-5, with a possible D match to TRBD1 (6 bases). The CDR3 totals 14 residues. V lost 2 bases and J 4 bases, leaving 10 bases between the germline ends. Germline CDR1 and CDR2: SGHTS and YDEGEE. The CDR3: CASSFTGSNQPQHF. The CDR3 region has the DNA TGTGCCAGCAGCTTTACAGGGTCGAATCAGCCCCAGCATTTT.

This rearrangement joins TRBV24-1 to TRBJ2-1; weak D call: TRBD2 (6 bases). This CDR3 region has 16 residues. Germline CDR1 KGHDR, CDR2 SFDVKD. V was pared by 3 bases and J by 2 bases, with 13 bases between. CDR3 nucleotide sequence: TGTGCCACCAGTGATCCTGGAGGGTTCCCCTACAATGAGCAGTTCTTC. Its protein is CATSDPGGFPYNEQFF.